This TCR beta chain was documented in a study of blood T cell repertoires in COVID-19. Overall study context: Spain, Italy and the United States supplied samples that represented acute and convalescent COVID-19.

This clone has just a few counts. In the original workflow: Amplified reference gene primers provided the basis for estimating nucleated cell counts. Here immunoSEQ multiplex PCR was the method, and the copy in TCRdb shows in-frame clones only, minus some. That table supplies the V and J calls and clone size; D and trimming were determined from the DNA. The repertoire has roughly 50,000 clones, 80% to 90% of them found once; the top ten carry 14%. The sequenced sample was peripheral blood. This sequence originates from a man in his 70s with acute or convalescent COVID-19.

DNA of the CDR3: TGTGCCACACAGGGGGGACAGGACTATGGCTACACCTTC. Residues: CATQGGQDYGYTF. The chain employs TRBV6-4 and TRBJ1-2, with TRBD1 matching 8 bases. The length of the CDR3 is 13 residues. Germline loops: CDR1 MRHNA, CDR2 SNTAGT. Trimming cost V 10 bases and J 3 bases; bases outside gene matches: 7.